The 25 T cell receptor beta chains given below trace back to one sample, sequenced in a study of blood T cell repertoires in COVID-19 (dated by TCRdb to 2018 to 2020). The method was the immunoSEQ multiplex PCR assay. The immuneACCESS repertoire file appears here via TCRdb, limited to in-frame rearrangements. These files lack a portion of the clones; in checked studies, under half of the deficit traces to unresolved V genes, and the cause of the others is not known. This sample gives about 190,000 clones in total; about 82% of them show up just once. In total, the top ten clones hold approximately 5.4% of the sample. Input material: peripheral blood. These receptor sequences come from a woman in her 30s with acute or convalescent COVID-19.

Note on this clone: A junction boundary mismatches the germline segment, possibly from a read error. The chain uses TRBV6-1 and TRBJ1-2; 7 bases are a match to TRBD1. This CDR3 region has 19 residues. The germline V gene has CDR1 MNHNS and CDR2 SASEGT. The CDR3 region has the DNA TGTGCCAGCAGGGAAGGGGCGCTATCCAGGGACAGTAATAACTATGGCTACACCTTC. Its protein is CASREGALSRDSNNYGYTF.

With respect to this clone: This specimen includes other DNA sequences encoding the same CDR3. J is TRBJ2-3 and V is TRBV12-3 or TRBV12-4, with unresolved D. The V end lost 6 bases, the J end lost 0 bases, and 7 bases lay between the germline ends. This CDR3 is built from 13 residues. The CDR3 protein is CASRTGSTDTQYF. CDR3 DNA sequence: TGTGCCAGCAGAACCGGGAGCACAGATACGCAGTATTTT.

The rearrangement links TRBV27 to TRBJ2-1, with TRBD1 matching over 7 bases. The CDR3 consists of 17 residues. The germline gives CDR1 MNHEY, CDR2 SMNVEV (reference sequence). The J segment lost 3 bases and the V segment lost 8 bases, leaving 16 bases of the junction unmatched. CDR3 residues: CASGSSNRGRVYNEQFF. The CDR3 DNA sequence: TGTGCCAGCGGCTCCTCTAACAGGGGACGGGTCTACAATGAGCAGTTCTTC.

The chain has TRBV19 and TRBJ1-2; 8 positions agree with TRBD1. The CDR3 loop spans 18 amino acids. CDR1 is LNHDA and CDR2 is SQIVND in the germline V gene (reference sequence). The V gene end was trimmed by 5 bases and the J gene end by 5 bases; junction bases not matched to a gene: 19. The DNA for the CDR3 is TGTGCCAGTAGTCATCCTGGGGGACCAGGGGGCGAAAGATATGGCTACACCTTC. Translation gives CASSHPGGPGGERYGYTF.

V is TRBV6-1 and J is TRBJ1-5; D remains ambiguous. The CDR3 extends over 15 amino acids. Per the germline V gene, CDR1 is MNHNS and CDR2 is SASEGT. V lost 1 base and J lost 2, with 9 bases in between. The CDR3: CASSEEAGGNQPQHF. DNA of the CDR3: TGTGCCAGCAGTGAAGAGGCGGGTGGCAATCAGCCCCAGCATTTT.

The chain uses TRBV6-1 and TRBJ2-7, with 9 bases identical to TRBD2. The V gene end was trimmed by 0 bases and the J gene end by 3 bases; junction bases not matched to a gene: 24. The CDR3 sequence is 22 residues long. Germline-derived CDR1 and CDR2 are MNHNS and SASEGT. CDR3 protein: CASSEAGSASGTTIPRYYEQYF. CDR3 coding DNA: TGTGCCAGCAGTGAAGCGGGTTCGGCTAGCGGGACCACAATCCCCCGCTACTACGAGCAGTACTTC.

V and J are TRBV5-4 and TRBJ2-1, with 12 nucleotides matching TRBD2. The ends lost 6 bases at V and 10 bases at J; junction bases unmatched: 8. The CDR3 spans 14 residues. Germline lookup yields CDR1 SGHNT and CDR2 YYREEE (reference sequence). CDR3 in amino acids: CASTGGLAGREQFF. The CDR3 DNA sequence: TGTGCCAGCACCGGCGGACTAGCGGGACGGGAGCAGTTCTTC.

The chain joins TRBV6-1 to TRBJ2-4; TRBD1 aligns across 10 bases. Germline-derived CDR1 and CDR2 are MNHNS and SASEGT. This CDR3 has 17 amino acids. The J segment lost 1 base and the V segment lost 2 bases, leaving 5 bases of the junction unmatched. The CDR3 reads CASSEPGQGSAKNIQYF. DNA of the CDR3: TGTGCCAGCAGTGAACCGGGACAGGGGTCCGCCAAAAACATTCAGTACTTC.

The V gene is TRBV19, the J gene TRBJ2-1, with 9 bases identical to TRBD2. Germline values: CDR1 LNHDA, CDR2 SQIVND (reference sequence). The CDR3 loop spans 15 amino acids. V shed 5 bases and J 7 bases; nucleotides not matched to a gene: 9. CDR3 nucleotide sequence: TGTGCCAGTAGTGGTAGCGGGAGTCCTACGAATGAGCAGTTCTTC. The encoded protein is CASSGSGSPTNEQFF.

V gene TRBV5-1 combines with J gene TRBJ1-2, with TRBD1 as a possible D gene (5 bases). This CDR3 comprises 14 residues. CDR1 SGHRS and CDR2 YFSETQ come from the germline V gene. V was shortened by 3 bases and J by 3 bases, with 12 bases between the two germline ends. CDR3 sequence reads: CASSYDSPDYGYTF. CDR3 nucleotide sequence: TGCGCCAGCAGCTATGACAGCCCTGACTATGGCTACACCTTC.

The J gene is TRBJ2-2, the V gene TRBV5-1; 8 bases agree with TRBD1. CDR1 is SGHRS and CDR2 is YFSETQ in the germline V gene. The CDR3 extends over 16 amino acids. Germline trimming cut 0 bases from V and 6 bases from J; bases unmatched to any gene: 7. The CDR3 DNA is TGCGCCAGCAGCTTGGTACCAGGGGGCTGGGCCGGGGAGCTGTTTTTT. Residues: CASSLVPGGWAGELFF.

The rearrangement uses TRBV6-5 and TRBJ2-3; 8 positions agree with TRBD1. Germline V gene data show CDR1 as MNHEY and CDR2 as SVGAGI. J lost 2 bases, V lost 1 base, and 5 bases had no gene match. The length of the CDR3 is 16 residues. This CDR3 reads CASSYLGQGLTDTQYF. In nucleotides, the CDR3 is TGTGCCAGCAGTTACTTAGGACAGGGCCTCACAGATACGCAGTATTTT.

The genes are TRBV27 and TRBJ1-2, with TRBD1 matching 10 bases. Germline lookup yields CDR1 MNHEY and CDR2 SMNVEV (reference sequence). The CDR3 consists of 15 residues. Trimming took 5 bases from V and 6 from J; bases not matched to a gene: 9. The CDR3 loop reads CASSLTTGGNNGYTF. CDR3 coding DNA: TGTGCCAGCAGTCTAACGACAGGGGGCAACAATGGCTACACCTTC.

This sequence joins TRBV6-6 and TRBJ1-1; 7 positions agree with TRBD1. V dropped 6 bases and J dropped 4; count of bases not matched to a gene: 11. The CDR3 contains 15 residues. The germline V gene has CDR1 MNHNY and CDR2 SVGAGI (reference sequence). CDR3 bases: TGTGCCAGCAGCGGGACAGATTGGTCTGTCACTGAAGCTTTCTTT. Protein product: CASSGTDWSVTEAFF.

The CDR3 reads CASSVKDGTVGQGGTEAFF. The CDR3 nucleotides read TGTGCCAGCAGTGTGAAGGATGGGACGGTAGGACAGGGAGGGACTGAAGCTTTCTTT. This chain joins TRBV2 and TRBJ1-1, with 8 bases fitting TRBD1. With V trimmed by 4 bases and J by 5 bases, 21 bases remained unmatched. Germline CDR1 reads SNHLY; CDR2 reads FYNNEI. The CDR3 consists of 19 residues.

The DNA of the CDR3 is TGCGCCAGCAGCATAAGGACAGGGGTGAACACTGAAGCTTTCTTT. Translating it yields CASSIRTGVNTEAFF. The chain uses TRBV5-1 and TRBJ1-1, with TRBD1 matching 9 bases. Germline V gene sequence: CDR1 SGHRS, CDR2 YFSETQ. V gave up 4 bases and J gave up 0 bases; unmatched junction bases: 4. The CDR3 spans 15 residues.

This clone was observed once. The rearrangement links TRBV30 to TRBJ1-1; 10 nucleotides agree with TRBD1. J lost 0 bases, V lost 5 bases, and 18 bases had no gene match. Germline V lookup: CDR1 GTSNPN, CDR2 SVGIG (reference sequence). The CDR3 extends over 19 amino acids. The CDR3 DNA follows: TGTGCCTGGTGGGGAAAGACAGGGGGCTCCCATTGGGTGAACACTGAAGCTTTCTTT. This codes for CAWWGKTGGSHWVNTEAFF.

This chain joins TRBV29-1 and TRBJ2-5, with D perhaps TRBD1 (6 bases). The length of the CDR3 is 12 residues. Germline V gene data show CDR1 as SQVTM and CDR2 as ANQGSEA. V dropped 4 bases and J dropped 5 bases, with 11 bases sitting between them. The CDR3 loop is CSVAQGQETQYF. In DNA, the CDR3 is TGCAGCGTTGCCCAGGGGCAGGAGACCCAGTACTTC.

This chain uses TRBV7-2 with TRBJ1-1; 9 positions agree with TRBD1. The CDR3 has 18 amino acids. After removal of 5 bases from V and 4 bases from J, the junction contained 17 bases not matched to a gene. The germline V gene encodes CDR1 SGHTA and CDR2 FQGNSA. CDR3 residues: CASSGLGLSRQGGTEAFF. The CDR3 DNA reads as TGTGCCAGCAGCGGACTGGGGTTAAGCCGACAGGGGGGCACTGAAGCTTTCTTT.

This clone came up once. The chain recombines TRBV4-1 with TRBJ2-1; TRBD2 matches at 10 bases. This CDR3 is built from 15 residues. The junction had 7 bases not matched to a gene; V was cut back by 4 bases and J by 7 bases. Germline V gene sequence: CDR1 MGHRA, CDR2 YSYEKL. The CDR3 is CASSLVAGGRNEQFF. CDR3 in DNA: TGCGCCAGCAGCCTGGTAGCGGGAGGACGGAATGAGCAGTTCTTC.

J is TRBJ2-7 and V is TRBV11-2, with 9 bases lining up with TRBD2. Per germline, CDR1 SGHAT and CDR2 FQNNGV. J lost 3 bases, V lost 0 bases, and 6 bases had no gene match. The CDR3 has 16 residues. The CDR3 nucleotides read TGTGCCAGCAGCTTAGATGGTAGCGGGGGACTCTACGAGCAGTACTTC. Translated, it gives CASSLDGSGGLYEQYF.

This clone showed up just once. CDR3 sequence: CASSQDILRSNEQFF. CDR3 sequence (DNA): TGTGCCAGCAGCCAGGACATACTCCGCTCCAATGAGCAGTTCTTC. The rearrangement joins TRBV3-1 (or the pseudogene TRBV3-2) to TRBJ2-1; tentative D call: TRBD1 (5 bases). This CDR3 is built from 15 residues. With 3 bases removed from V and 6 bases from J, the gap between germline ends came to 15 bases. Germline V gene data show CDR1 as LGHDT and CDR2 as YNNKEL (reference sequence).

The chain links TRBV10-3 to TRBJ2-1; D is possibly TRBD2 (5 bases). Trimming stripped 9 bases from V and 4 bases from J, with 7 bases between. Germline CDR1 is ENHRY and CDR2 is SYGVKD. This CDR3 has 11 amino acids. Here the CDR3 DNA reads TGTGCCATGAGCGGTTACAATGAGCAGTTCTTC. This sequence encodes CAMSGYNEQFF.

The rearrangement links TRBV28 to TRBJ1-1; no firm D call. The CDR3 is 13 residues long. CDR1 is MDHEN and CDR2 is SYDVKM in the germline V gene. V lost 7 bases and J 6 bases, leaving 15 bases between the germline ends. The CDR3 spells CASKASPGSEAFF. The CDR3 DNA reads TGTGCCAGCAAAGCGAGCCCGGGGTCTGAAGCTTTCTTT.

This chain joins TRBV9 and TRBJ2-3, with 7 bases aligning to TRBD2. Germline CDR1 and CDR2: SGDLS and YYNGEE. The V segment lost 1 base and the J segment 5 bases; nucleotides outside the gene matches: 4. The CDR3 runs to 14 residues. The CDR3 loop is CASSVTGGLDTQYF. CDR3 DNA sequence: TGTGCCAGCAGCGTAACGGGAGGTCTAGATACGCAGTATTTT.